Listed here are 20 T cell receptor beta chains from one sample, sequenced in a study of T cell changes during pregnancy in multiple sclerosis. Some clones are missing from TCRdb's copy, which holds only in-frame ones; the method was immunoSEQ multiplex PCR. In the table there are more than 55,000 clones, 90% to 95% of which are singletons. Sample: CD8+ T cells from peripheral blood mononuclear cells, taken in the third trimester of pregnancy. These receptors were taken from a female donor with multiple sclerosis, enrolled in a pregnancy study.

The chain recombines TRBV27 with TRBJ1-5; 8 bases line up with TRBD1. The length of the CDR3 is 14 residues. The junction had 5 bases not matched to a gene; V was cut back by 6 bases and J by 4 bases. Germline CDR1 reads MNHEY; CDR2 reads SMNVEV (reference sequence). The DNA for the CDR3 is TGTGCCAGCAGCCGGACAGGGACTAATCAGCCCCAGCATTTT. Residues: CASSRTGTNQPQHF.

This chain links TRBV2 with TRBJ2-1, with D maybe TRBD1 (5 bases). Germline-derived CDR1 and CDR2 are SNHLY and FYNNEI. Trimming removed 2 bases from V and 7 bases from J, with 15 bases in between. The CDR3 contains 15 residues. CDR3 loop: CASSEMGLVGNEQFF. The CDR3 DNA is TGTGCCAGCAGTGAAATGGGGCTAGTTGGAAATGAGCAGTTCTTC.

V is TRBV27 and J is TRBJ2-2; tentatively, D is TRBD1 (6 bases). V lost 4 bases to trimming and J lost 4 bases, with 16 bases between them. The germline V gene has CDR1 MNHEY and CDR2 SMNVEV (reference sequence). The CDR3 has 16 residues. The CDR3 DNA follows: TGTGCCAGCAGTTCATTTGGCCGGGACACCACCGGGGAGCTGTTTTTT. It specifies CASSSFGRDTTGELFF.

The CDR3: CASSFPSGGQETQYF. In nucleotides, the CDR3 is TGTGCCAGCAGCTTTCCCAGCGGGGGACAAGAGACCCAGTACTTC. This rearrangement joins TRBV13 to TRBJ2-5; 8 bases fit TRBD2. The V segment lost 3 bases and the J segment 2 bases; nucleotides outside the gene matches: 5. Germline CDR1 is PRHDT and CDR2 is FYEKMQ (reference sequence). The CDR3 loop spans 15 amino acids.

V gene TRBV9 combines with J gene TRBJ2-7; a possible D gene is TRBD1 (5 bases). The CDR3 covers 11 residues. With 4 bases removed from V and 6 bases from J, the gap between germline ends came to 8 bases. The germline CDR1 and CDR2 sequences are SGDLS and YYNGEE. The DNA for the CDR3 is TGTGCCAGCAGCCAGGGCTCCGAGCAGTACTTC. It codes for CASSQGSEQYF.

The chain combines TRBV14 with TRBJ2-2; 12 bases line up with TRBD2. V dropped 1 base and J dropped 5; count of bases not matched to a gene: 5. There are 17 residues in the CDR3. The V gene's germline CDR1 is SGHDN and CDR2 FVKESK. CDR3 region: CASSQAPLAGGTGELFF. As DNA, the CDR3 is TGTGCCAGCAGCCAAGCCCCCCTAGCGGGAGGGACCGGGGAGCTGTTTTTT.

This clone came up a few times. The gene calls are TRBV21-1 and TRBJ1-1; TRBD1 is the table's D call, not checked against the DNA. TRBV21-1 is a pseudogene locus. The CDR3 is 15 residues long. CDR3 residues: CASSIRTDMNTEAFF. The DNA of the CDR3 is TGTGCCAGCAGCATAAGGACGGACATGAACACTGAAGCTTTCTTT.

The gene calls are TRBV6-6 and TRBJ1-1; no firm D call. CDR3 length equals 14 residues. Per the germline V gene, CDR1 is MNHNY and CDR2 is SVGAGI (reference sequence). Trimming stripped 2 bases from V and 1 base from J, with 8 bases between. DNA for the CDR3: TGTGCCAGCAGTTACGCGAAAGCGAACACTGAAGCTTTCTTT. This translates into CASSYAKANTEAFF.

The chain joins TRBV6-1 to TRBJ2-1; D unresolved. The CDR3 is made up of 10 amino acids. V was shortened by 4 bases and J by 8 bases, with 3 bases between the two germline ends. CDR1 and CDR2 from the germline V gene are MNHNS and SASEGT. Here the CDR3 DNA reads TGTGCCAGCAGTGCATATGAGCAGTTCTTC. It codes for CASSAYEQFF.

This chain joins TRBV27 and TRBJ2-1; D is ambiguous. The CDR3 has 14 amino acids. The germline V gene has CDR1 MNHEY and CDR2 SMNVEV (reference sequence). V was pared by 5 bases and J by 7 bases, with 15 bases between. The DNA of the CDR3 is TGTGCCAGCAGTCTATGGGTCGCCGGGAATGAGCAGTTCTTC. Protein product: CASSLWVAGNEQFF.

J is TRBJ1-1 and V is TRBV27; the match to TRBD1 covers 7 bases. The V gene end was trimmed by 5 bases and the J gene end by 1 base; junction bases not matched to a gene: 7. The V gene's germline CDR1 is MNHEY and CDR2 SMNVEV (reference sequence). This CDR3 region has 15 residues. The CDR3 loop reads CASSTGRDRNTEAFF. CDR3 sequence (DNA): TGTGCCAGCAGTACCGGCCGGGACAGGAACACTGAAGCTTTCTTT.

The V and J genes are TRBV5-1 and TRBJ2-2; TRBD2 matches 11 bases. Germline trimming cut 5 bases from V and 10 bases from J; bases unmatched to any gene: 10. Looked up from germline, CDR1 is SGHRS and CDR2 is YFSETQ. There are 15 residues in the CDR3. CDR3 DNA: TGCGCCAGCAGGTCCGGACTAGCGGGTGCACAGGAGCTGTTTTTT. The encoded protein is CASRSGLAGAQELFF.

The chain joins TRBV2 to TRBJ2-3; tentative D call: TRBD1 (5 bases). The CDR3 spans 15 residues. V shed 3 bases and J shed 3 bases, with 13 bases lying between them. From germline, CDR1 is SNHLY and CDR2 FYNNEI. In nucleotides, the CDR3 is TGTGCCAGCAGTGAGATAGGGGTCGGTACAGATACGCAGTATTTT. Translation: CASSEIGVGTDTQYF.

This chain joins TRBV13 and TRBJ2-1; 11 bases are shared with TRBD2. This CDR3 spans 18 amino acids. Germline trimming cut 4 bases from V and 8 bases from J; bases unmatched to any gene: 16. CDR1 and CDR2 (germline): PRHDT, FYEKMQ (reference sequence). CDR3 region: CASSSPTDTSGSTYEQFF. For the CDR3, the DNA is TGTGCCAGCAGCTCCCCGACTGACACTAGCGGGAGTACCTATGAGCAGTTCTTC.

This clone was found a few times. This chain joins TRBV27 and TRBJ2-1; D not resolved. This CDR3 region has 13 residues. V was clipped by 6 bases and J by 8 bases, with 14 bases between them. The V gene's germline CDR1 is MNHEY and CDR2 SMNVEV (reference sequence). CDR3 in DNA: TGTGCCAGCAGCCTTTCCACTTACTATGAGCAGTTCTTC. This sequence encodes CASSLSTYYEQFF.

The V gene is TRBV25-1, the J gene TRBJ1-2, with TRBD1 matching over 8 bases. Germline V CDR1 and CDR2: MGHDK, SYGVNS. CDR3 size: 16 residues. After removal of 3 bases from V and 6 bases from J, the junction contained 12 bases not matched to a gene. This chain's CDR3 is CASSELTGEKIDGYTF. The CDR3 bases are TGTGCCAGCAGTGAGTTGACAGGGGAGAAGATCGATGGCTACACCTTC.

The rearrangement joins TRBV16 to TRBJ2-7; weak D call: TRBD1 (5 bases). Per the germline V gene, CDR1 is KGHSY and CDR2 is FQNENV. The CDR3 has 12 residues. V was pared by 0 bases and J by 7 bases, with 7 bases between. The CDR3 DNA sequence: TGTGCCAGCAGCCAATCTCCAGGGGAGCAGTACTTC. This gives the protein CASSQSPGEQYF.

V and J are TRBV7-3 and TRBJ1-2; 7 bases fit TRBD1. V was pared by 5 bases and J by 2 bases, with 8 bases of the junction left unmatched. Germline V gene sequence: CDR1 SGHTA, CDR2 FQGTGA. The CDR3 spans 15 residues. This CDR3 is CASSLWTGLNYGYTF. As DNA, the CDR3 is TGTGCCAGCAGCCTATGGACAGGACTCAACTATGGCTACACCTTC. The variable domain in full, with the rest retrieved from reference TRBV7-3 and TRBJ1-2, is GAGVSQTPSNKVTEKGKYVELRCDPISGHTALYWYRQSLGQGPEFLIYFQGTGAADDSGLPNDRFFAVRPEGSVSTLKIQRTERGDSAVYLCASSLWTGLNYGYTFGSGTRLTVV.

The chain employs TRBV10-1 and TRBJ1-1; no clear D. The germline V gene encodes CDR1 WNHNN and CDR2 SYGVQD (reference sequence). Trimming removed 7 bases from V and 1 base from J, with 10 bases in between. This CDR3 contains 13 residues. The CDR3 region is CASTPGSNTEAFF. The CDR3 region has the DNA TGCGCCAGCACCCCGGGTTCGAACACTGAAGCTTTCTTT.

The J gene is TRBJ2-1, the V gene TRBV6-4; D is perhaps TRBD2 (5 bases). Looked up from germline, CDR1 is MRHNA and CDR2 is SNTAGT. Trimming removed 2 bases at V and 5 bases at J, with 16 bases between. The CDR3 spans 16 residues. The chain's CDR3 is CASSDELREGNNEQFF. For the CDR3, the DNA is TGTGCCAGCAGTGACGAACTACGGGAAGGCAACAATGAGCAGTTCTTC.